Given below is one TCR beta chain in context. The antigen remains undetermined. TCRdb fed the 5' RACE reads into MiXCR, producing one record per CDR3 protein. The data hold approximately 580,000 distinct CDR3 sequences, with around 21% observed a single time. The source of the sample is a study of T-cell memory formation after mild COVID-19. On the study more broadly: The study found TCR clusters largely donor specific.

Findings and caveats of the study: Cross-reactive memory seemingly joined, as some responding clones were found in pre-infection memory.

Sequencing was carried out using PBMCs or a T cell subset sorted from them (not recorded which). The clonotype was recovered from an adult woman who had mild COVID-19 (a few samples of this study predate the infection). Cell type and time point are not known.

In nucleotides, the CDR3 is TGCAGTGCCGCCCTCTGGGGGGAGACCCAGTACTTC. Residues: CSAALWGETQYF. The chain employs TRBV20-1 and TRBJ2-5, with D tentatively TRBD1 or TRBD2 (5 bases each). V lost 6 bases to trimming and J lost 5 bases, with 13 bases between them. The CDR3 is 12 amino acids. The germline CDR1 and CDR2 sequences are DFQATT and SNEGSKA (reference sequence).